The 27 T cell receptor beta chains below come from one sample, sequenced in a study of T-cell memory formation after mild COVID-19. TCRdb reanalysed the 5' RACE reads using MiXCR and keeps one entry per CDR3 protein. The table lists roughly 190,000 distinct CDR3 sequences, 27% of them singletons. Sequenced: PBMCs or a T cell subset sorted from them (not recorded which). These receptors originate from an adult woman who had mild COVID-19 (a few samples of this study predate the infection). Cell type and time point are not known.

This clonotype has just a few counts. This chain connects TRBV6-2 or TRBV6-3 to TRBJ2-1; no reliable D call. Trimming shortened V by 4 bases and J by 2 bases, and 9 bases separated the two germline ends. This CDR3 has 14 amino acids. CDR1 is MNHEY, CDR2 SVGEGT, per germline. CDR3 coding DNA: TGTGCCAGCAGTTCTGACACCACCTACAATGAGCAGTTCTTC. Residues: CASSSDTTYNEQFF.

This clonotype appeared a single time. The chain links TRBV5-6 to TRBJ2-3, with 8 bases aligning to TRBD2. Germline V gene lookup returns CDR1 SGHDT and CDR2 YYEEEE. V lost 1 base and J lost 2; bases outside the gene matches: 9. The CDR3 sequence is 17 residues long. The CDR3 reads CASSLRLTSGDTDTQYF. The CDR3 DNA reads TGTGCCAGCAGCTTGCGACTTACTAGCGGCGACACAGATACGCAGTATTTT.

V usage is TRBV5-4 and J usage is TRBJ2-1; D is ambiguous. Trimming pared 4 bases from V and 9 bases from J, leaving 11 bases between. The CDR3 totals 12 residues. Germline CDR1 SGHNT, CDR2 YYREEE (reference sequence). The CDR3 reads CASSPGRSEQFF. Here the CDR3 DNA reads TGTGCCAGCAGCCCCGGGCGGAGTGAGCAGTTCTTC.

The genes are TRBV3-1 and TRBJ2-2, with 8 bases aligning to TRBD2. V was clipped by 11 bases and J by 10 bases; unmatched bases: 12. The length of the CDR3 is 13 residues. The V gene's germline CDR1 is LGHDT and CDR2 YNNKEL (reference sequence). The CDR3 coding sequence is TGTGCCGTGGGCGGGGGGCCCGTTGAGGAGCTGTTTTTT. Protein sequence: CAVGGGPVEELFF. The full variable domain, in which reference TRBV3-1 and TRBJ2-2 provide the parts outside the CDR3, is DTAVSQTPKYLVTQMGNDKSIKCEQNLGHDTMYWYKQDSKKFLKIMFSYNNKELIINETVPNRFSPKSPDKAHLNLHINSLELGDSAVYFCAVGGGPVEELFFGEGSRLTVL.

This sequence joins TRBV19 and TRBJ2-5, with D perhaps matching TRBD1 (6 bases). Germline V lookup: CDR1 LNHDA, CDR2 SQIVND (reference sequence). The CDR3 length is 13 residues. Trimming left V 5 bases short and J 3 bases short, with 10 bases between. The DNA of the CDR3 is TGTGCCAGTAGTGCCTACAGGGAAGAGACCCAGTACTTC. The encoded protein is CASSAYREETQYF.

The table lists this clonotype with many counts. V and J are TRBV2 and TRBJ2-5; the D gene is possibly TRBD2 (5 bases). The CDR3 is 16 amino acids. Germline assignment: CDR1 SNHLY and CDR2 FYNNEI. Trimming removed 6 bases at V and 2 bases at J, with 19 bases between. CDR3 protein: CASSAARAREQETQYF. The CDR3 nucleotides are TGTGCCAGCAGCGCCGCCCGGGCGAGGGAACAAGAGACCCAGTACTTC.

The chain employs TRBV11-2 and TRBJ2-7; D may correspond to TRBD1 or TRBD2 (5 bases each). Germline CDR1 and CDR2: SGHAT and FQNNGV. The V end lost 0 bases, the J end lost 5 bases, and 11 bases lay between the germline ends. The CDR3 totals 14 residues. Here the CDR3 reads CASSLEGPEDEQYF. Here the CDR3 DNA reads TGTGCCAGCAGCTTAGAGGGGCCGGAGGACGAGCAGTACTTC.

This chain links TRBV6-6 with TRBJ2-6; possible D gene TRBD1, 5 bases. The germline V gene encodes CDR1 MNHNY and CDR2 SVGAGI (reference sequence). Trimming pared 2 bases from V and 2 bases from J, leaving 19 bases between. The CDR3 covers 19 residues. The CDR3 DNA follows: TGTGCCAGCAGTTACAGATTGGCACAGGAGACTCCTGGGGCCAACGTCCTGACTTTC. Residues: CASSYRLAQETPGANVLTF.

This clonotype was recorded a few times. The gene calls are TRBV10-3 and TRBJ2-6, with 13 nucleotides matching TRBD2. The CDR3 consists of 19 residues. Germline CDR1 ENHRY, CDR2 SYGVKD. V was pared by 0 bases and J by 2 bases, with 4 bases of the junction left unmatched. DNA of the CDR3: TGTGCCATCAGTGAGTCGTTACTAGCGGGGGGGCCTGGGGCCAACGTCCTGACTTTC. Translation gives CAISESLLAGGPGANVLTF.

V usage is TRBV20-1 and J usage is TRBJ2-2; D may be TRBD1 (6 bases). Germline V gives CDR1 DFQATT, CDR2 SNEGSKA (reference sequence). This CDR3 comprises 15 residues. V was shortened by 6 bases and J by 3 bases, with 17 bases between the two germline ends. The CDR3 spells CSAPQSGVYTGELFF. In DNA, the CDR3 is TGCAGTGCGCCTCAATCAGGGGTGTACACCGGGGAGCTGTTTTTT.

At least ten counts were recorded for this clonotype. The rearrangement joins TRBV7-6 to TRBJ2-1; D not certain. Germline CDR1 and CDR2: SGHVS and FNYEAQ. The V end was cut by 5 bases, the J end by 0 bases, with 11 bases between. This CDR3 contains 15 residues. This chain's CDR3 is CASSLTSSSYNEQFF. CDR3 coding DNA: TGTGCCAGCAGCCTGACATCGAGCTCCTACAATGAGCAGTTCTTC.

This clonotype was counted between two and nine times. V is TRBV12-3 or TRBV12-4 and J is TRBJ2-1; TRBD1 matches at 7 bases. The CDR3 length is 14 residues. With V trimmed by 6 bases and J by 14 bases, 16 bases remained unmatched. CDR3 residues: CASSRSVTGRAEFF. In DNA, the CDR3 is TGTGCCAGCAGCCGTTCCGTGACAGGGCGAGCGGAGTTCTTC.

This chain connects TRBV27 to TRBJ1-5, with a possible D match to TRBD1 (6 bases). Trimming took off 5 bases at V and 6 bases at J, with 17 bases between the two ends. This CDR3 region has 15 residues. Germline CDR1 and CDR2: MNHEY and SMNVEV (reference sequence). CDR3 region: CASSPRKGGGQPQHF. The CDR3 coding sequence is TGTGCCAGCAGTCCCCGTAAAGGGGGGGGTCAGCCCCAGCATTTT.

This clonotype was found a few times. The rearrangement uses TRBV5-5 and TRBJ2-4; perhaps TRBD2 as D (6 bases). CDR1 and CDR2 (germline): SGHKS, YYEKEE (reference sequence). V was pared by 0 bases and J by 6 bases, with 16 bases between. The CDR3 contains 16 residues. In DNA, the CDR3 is TGTGCCAGCAGCTTGGTTTTGCGGCGGGGTGCAAACATTCAGTACTTC. Translating gives CASSLVLRRGANIQYF. The complete variable domain, with remaining parts taken from reference TRBV5-5 and TRBJ2-4, reads DAGVTQSPTHLIKTRGQQVTLRCSPISGHKSVSWYQQVLGQGPQFIFQYYEKEERGRGNFPDRFSARQFPNYSSELNVNALLLGDSALYLCASSLVLRRGANIQYFGAGTRLSVL.

The chain uses TRBV5-1 and TRBJ2-2, with a tentative D call TRBD1 (7 bases). CDR1 is SGHRS, CDR2 YFSETQ, per germline. With 3 bases removed from V and 6 bases from J, the gap between germline ends came to 15 bases. The CDR3 is 15 residues long. The DNA of the CDR3 is TGCGCCAGCAGCTCCCTCGACAGGGACTCCGGGGAGCTGTTTTTT. Protein: CASSSLDRDSGELFF.

This clonotype was picked up a small number of times. The genes are TRBV5-4 and TRBJ2-3; perhaps TRBD2 as D (6 bases). Germline CDR1 SGHNT, CDR2 YYREEE (reference sequence). The CDR3 has 13 amino acids. V was clipped by 5 bases and J by 8 bases, with 15 bases between them. The DNA for the CDR3 is TGTGCCAGCAGACCGACTAGGCGGGCTACGCAGTATTTT. Its protein is CASRPTRRATQYF.

This clonotype came up a few times. The chain joins TRBV10-3 to TRBJ1-1; no clear D. With 0 bases removed from V and 0 bases from J, the gap between germline ends came to 8 bases. CDR1 is ENHRY, CDR2 SYGVKD, per germline. The CDR3 extends over 15 amino acids. The CDR3 DNA sequence: TGTGCCATCAGTGAGTCAGGGCAGCTGAACACTGAAGCTTTCTTT. Residues: CAISESGQLNTEAFF.

This clonotype has a handful of counts. The chain uses TRBV11-3 and TRBJ2-1; the D call may be TRBD1 or TRBD2 (5 bases each). CDR1 is SGHNT and CDR2 is YENEEA in the germline V gene. There are 14 residues in the CDR3. V lost 1 base, J lost 8 bases, and 12 bases lay in between. Here the CDR3 DNA reads TGTGCCAGCAGCTTAGGTGGGGGAATGGATGAGCAGTTCTTC. Its protein is CASSLGGGMDEQFF.

In its sample, this clonotype was seen a few times. The chain carries TRBV24-1 and TRBJ2-3; TRBD1 aligns across 9 bases. The V and J ends lost 3 bases and 0 bases, in that order; junction bases with no gene match: 6. CDR3 length equals 17 residues. Per the germline V gene, CDR1 is KGHDR and CDR2 is SFDVKD. DNA for the CDR3: TGTGCCACCAGTGATCATTCCGGGACAGGGAGCACAGATACGCAGTATTTT. Translating gives CATSDHSGTGSTDTQYF.

This clonotype came up once. V is TRBV4-1 and J is TRBJ2-3; 14 positions agree with TRBD2. CDR1 is MGHRA, CDR2 YSYEKL, per germline. CDR3 length: 17 amino acids. V was pared by 3 bases and J by 5 bases, with 7 bases of the junction left unmatched. The CDR3 is CASSQLTSGGAEDTQYF. The CDR3 DNA follows: TGCGCCAGCAGCCAGTTGACTAGCGGGGGGGCAGAAGATACGCAGTATTTT.

The CDR3 nucleotides read TGTGCCATCAGTGCAGGAGACTACCAAACAGATACGCAGTATTTT. It is translated as CAISAGDYQTDTQYF. The chain uses TRBV10-3 and TRBJ2-3; a possible D gene is TRBD2 (5 bases). Trimming shortened V by 4 bases and J by 3 bases, and 14 bases separated the two germline ends. The CDR3 covers 15 residues. Germline lookup yields CDR1 ENHRY and CDR2 SYGVKD.

The rearrangement joins TRBV12-3 or TRBV12-4 to TRBJ1-3, with TRBD1 as a possible D gene (5 bases). Trimming shortened V by 10 bases and J by 1 base, and 14 bases separated the two germline ends. The CDR3 has 14 residues. The CDR3 DNA reads as TGTGCCACTCTTTTAGGGGATTCTGGAAACACCATATATTTT. Residues: CATLLGDSGNTIYF.

The chain carries TRBV12-3 or TRBV12-4 and TRBJ2-7; the match to TRBD2 covers 10 bases. V dropped 5 bases and J dropped 3; count of bases not matched to a gene: 16. This CDR3 has 18 amino acids. In nucleotides, the CDR3 is TGTGCCAGCAGTCCCCTGACTAGCGGGTCATCCCCTTACTACGAGCAGTACTTC. This translates into CASSPLTSGSSPYYEQYF.

The sample holds a few counts of this clonotype. The chain employs TRBV5-4 and TRBJ2-2, with D maybe TRBD2 (6 bases). The CDR3 totals 12 residues. V dropped 3 bases and J dropped 10 bases, with 10 bases sitting between them. Germline V CDR1 and CDR2: SGHNT, YYREEE (reference sequence). CDR3 in DNA: TGTGCCAGCAGCTGGGACTCCGCGGAGCTGTTTTTT. Its translation is CASSWDSAELFF.

This clonotype came up a few times. The chain is built from TRBV11-2 and TRBJ1-1; D is possibly TRBD1 (6 bases). The germline V gene encodes CDR1 SGHAT and CDR2 FQNNGV. The CDR3 runs to 15 residues. The V end was cut by 1 base, the J end by 6 bases, with 15 bases between. The CDR3 is CASSLAWEGGPEAFF. CDR3 coding DNA: TGTGCCAGCAGCTTAGCCTGGGAGGGGGGACCTGAAGCTTTCTTT.

This clonotype showed up just a few times. CDR3 nucleotides: TGTGCCAGCAGCTTAGGAGGTGGATTTGACACCGGGGAGCTGTTTTTT. It translates to CASSLGGGFDTGELFF. This chain joins TRBV7-6 and TRBJ2-2; D is unclear. Trimming took off 1 base at V and 3 bases at J, with 12 bases between the two ends. CDR3 length: 16 amino acids. The germline V gene has CDR1 SGHVS and CDR2 FNYEAQ.

The chain has TRBV7-2 and TRBJ2-5; possibly TRBD2 for D (7 bases). Germline CDR1 and CDR2: SGHTA and FQGNSA. The CDR3 has 17 amino acids. V was shortened by 5 bases and J by 0 bases, with 19 bases between the two germline ends. CDR3 coding DNA: TGTGCCAGCAGCCCGCGCGGGGGAGGGGGGTACCAAGAGACCCAGTACTTC. Its protein product is CASSPRGGGGYQETQYF.